The 22 T cell receptor beta chains given below trace back to one sample, sequenced in a study of glioma-infiltrating T cells. Using RNA template, CDR3s of TCR alpha and beta were amplified with iRepertoire arm-PCR. TCRdb called the multiplex PCR reads again in MiXCR, with one record for every CDR3 protein. Of fewer than 200,000 distinct CDR3 sequences listed, under 55% were seen once; the top ten hold 5% to 5.5%. The sequenced sample consisted of glioma tissue, nonneoplastic brain tissue, or PBMCs (not recorded which). The receptors stem from a human donor with low-grade glioma or glioblastoma, undergoing nonglioma brain surgery, or in good health (not recorded which).

Regarding this clonotype: Without the conserved terminal phenylalanine or tryptophan, this CDR3 likely stems from a read error. It is unclear where the CDR3 begins or ends on the DNA, so no DNA is shown, and the CDR3 is as TCRdb lists it. The genes are TRBV27 and TRBJ2-3; TRBD1 reflects the table's D call only, with no check against the DNA. Both ends counted, the CDR3 spans 13 residues. Germline loops: CDR1 MNHEY, CDR2 SMNVEV (reference sequence). CDR3 region: CASSFRDGYGQYL.

A remark on this clonotype: A much more abundant neighbour one base away suggests this may be a read error. The V call is TRBV6-1, the J call TRBJ2-7; TRBD2 matches 15 bases. Germline V gene data show CDR1 as MNHNS and CDR2 as SASEGT. CDR3 length: 16 residues. V shed 5 bases and J 6 bases; nucleotides not matched to a gene: 8. In nucleotides, the CDR3 is TGTGCCAGCAGTATAGGACTAGCGGGAGGGCAGGGCGAGCAGTACTTC. Protein: CASSIGLAGGQGEQYF.

A note on this clonotype: This clone may be a read error of a much larger clone one base away. Given the absence of the conserved phenylalanine or tryptophan at the CDR3 end, a read error is likely. V usage is TRBV11-2 and J usage is TRBJ2-1; the D is unclear. The J call may be faulty, since TRBJ1-2 better matches the DNA end. CDR1 SGHAT and CDR2 FQNNGV come from the germline V gene. CDR3 length: 14 amino acids. CDR3 nucleotide sequence: TGTGCCAGCAGCTTAGGTCCGATTAACTATGGCTACACCCTC. Protein: CASSLGPINYGYTL.

Concerning this clonotype itself: This sequence may be a read error, since a much larger clone differs from it by one base. This sequence joins TRBV20-1 and TRBJ1-6; D possibly corresponds to TRBD1 (5 bases). Germline assignment: CDR1 DFQATT and CDR2 SNEGSKA (reference sequence). The V end was cut by 6 bases, the J end by 6 bases, with 18 bases between. The CDR3 contains 15 residues. CDR3 loop: CSATGPTTFNSPLHF. The DNA of the CDR3 is TGCAGTGCCACGGGACCGACTACCTTTAATTCACCCCTCCACTTT.

Many counts were recorded for this clonotype. The chain has TRBV28 and TRBJ1-5; TRBD1 agrees at 10 bases. The ends lost 5 bases at V and 1 base at J; junction bases unmatched: 5. Germline loops: CDR1 MDHEN, CDR2 SYDVKM. The CDR3 loop spans 16 amino acids. CDR3 region: CASSPQGQGSNQPQHF. The CDR3, as DNA: TGTGCCAGCAGTCCACAGGGACAGGGGAGCAATCAGCCCCAGCATTTT.

About this clonotype itself: A read error is possible here, since a much larger clone lies one base away. The V gene is TRBV5-1, the J gene TRBJ2-1; TRBD2 agrees at 7 bases. The germline V gene has CDR1 SGHRS and CDR2 YFSETQ. The CDR3 has 13 residues. The V and J ends lost 5 bases and 9 bases, in that order; junction bases with no gene match: 8. In nucleotides, the CDR3 is TGCGCCAGCAGTTGTACTAGCGAGATTGAGCAGTTCTTC. Protein sequence: CASSCTSEIEQFF.

On this clonotype: A single base separates this from a much larger clone, so it may be a read error. The rearrangement joins TRBV28 to TRBJ2-1; 10 bases are shared with TRBD2. There are 14 residues in the CDR3. CDR1 is MDHEN and CDR2 is SYDVKM in the germline V gene. The CDR3 bases are TGTGACAGCAGTTTGCTAGCGGGAGTCAATGAGCAGTTCTTC. Encoded protein: CDSSLLAGVNEQFF. Full variable domain (outside the CDR3, taken from reference TRBV28 and TRBJ2-1): DVKVTQSSRYLVKRTGEKVFLECVQDMDHENMFWYRQDPGLGLRLIYFSYDVKMKEKGDIPEGYSVSREKKERFSLILESASTNQTSMYLCDSSLLAGVNEQFFGPGTRLTVL.

At least ten counts were recorded for this clonotype. This chain joins TRBV24-1 and TRBJ2-1; maybe TRBD1 (5 bases). Germline-derived CDR1 and CDR2 are KGHDR and SFDVKD. This CDR3 region has 14 residues. V was cut by 3 bases and J by 5 bases, with 10 bases left in between. CDR3 in amino acids: CATSDDRQNNEQFF. In DNA, the CDR3 is TGTGCCACCAGTGATGACAGACAGAACAATGAGCAGTTCTTC.

About this clonotype: A clone one base away is much larger, so this may be a read error. The chain recombines TRBV20-1 with TRBJ1-2; 10 nucleotides align to TRBD1. The ends lost 0 bases at V and 9 bases at J; junction bases unmatched: 7. The germline CDR1 and CDR2 sequences are DFQATT and SNEGSKA (reference sequence). The CDR3 sequence is 14 residues long. CDR3 in DNA: TGCAGTGCTAGAGACCGACAGGGGGCTGGTTGCTACACCTTC. Translation: CSARDRQGAGCYTF.

To note about this clonotype: An end of the junction does not agree with germline; a read error may underlie this. CDR3 bases: TGCAGCGTTGTAGGGGCCTACAAGCAGTACTTC. Translating gives CSVVGAYKQYF. The chain recombines TRBV29-1 with TRBJ2-7, with a possible D match to TRBD1 (5 bases). Germline V gene sequence: CDR1 SQVTM, CDR2 ANQGSEA. CDR3 length equals 11 residues.

This clonotype occurred many times. The chain employs TRBV19 and TRBJ1-1; D is unclear. The V end lost 4 bases, the J end lost 4 bases, and 10 bases lay between the germline ends. CDR3 length equals 13 residues. Germline CDR1 LNHDA, CDR2 SQIVND (reference sequence). The DNA of the CDR3 is TGTGCCAGTAGTACCCGCGGGATCACTGAAGCTTTCTTT. Its translation: CASSTRGITEAFF.

The count of this clonotype is one. V usage is TRBV7-8 and J usage is TRBJ2-5; the D gene is possibly TRBD1 (6 bases). Germline CDR1 and CDR2: SGHVS and FQNEAQ. This CDR3 region has 17 residues. Trimming took off 4 bases at V and 1 base at J, with 19 bases between the two ends. The CDR3 DNA sequence: TGTGCCAGCAGCTCGGCGACAGGCCAGTCAACCCAAGAGACCCAGTACTTC. Amino acids: CASSSATGQSTQETQYF.

This clonotype was detected ten times or more. The CDR3: CASSYKGDNLISYEQYF. CDR3 DNA: TGTGCCAGCAGTTATAAGGGTGACAACCTCATTTCCTACGAGCAGTACTTC. The chain has TRBV6-1 and TRBJ2-7, with D uncertain. Germline CDR1 reads MNHNS; CDR2 reads SASEGT. The germline V and J ends were trimmed by 5 bases and 1 base, with 21 bases remaining between them. The CDR3 extends over 17 amino acids.

J is TRBJ1-1 and V is TRBV6-5; no firm D call. With 6 bases removed from V and 3 bases from J, the gap between germline ends came to 17 bases. The CDR3 runs 15 residues. Germline lookup yields CDR1 MNHEY and CDR2 SVGAGI. The CDR3 spells CASRPLRERHTEAFF. The CDR3 coding sequence is TGTGCCAGCAGACCCCTTCGGGAGCGTCACACTGAAGCTTTCTTT.

Worth noting for this clonotype: A much larger clone is a single base away; this may be a read error. The chain carries TRBV6-1 and TRBJ1-5; tentatively, D is TRBD1 (5 bases). Trimming took 2 bases from V and 4 from J, leaving 12 bases between them. CDR3 size: 15 residues. Germline loops: CDR1 MNHNS, CDR2 SASEGT. The CDR3 bases are TGTGCCAGCAGTGAATGGAGGGGCAGAAATCAGCCCCAGCATTTT. Translated, it gives CASSEWRGRNQPQHF.

The V gene is TRBV12-3 or TRBV12-4, the J gene TRBJ2-7; 8 bases fit TRBD2. The CDR3 is made up of 16 amino acids. J lost 2 bases, V lost 1 base, and 7 bases had no gene match. CDR3 DNA: TGTGCCAGCAGTTTAGGGGTTAGCGGGACCACCTACGAGCAGTACTTC. As protein: CASSLGVSGTTYEQYF.

This clonotype has only a few counts. The V and J genes are TRBV5-4 and TRBJ2-3; 14 bases are a match to TRBD2. V lost 5 bases to trimming and J lost 2 bases; unmatched junction nucleotides: 7. CDR1 SGHNT and CDR2 YYREEE come from the germline V gene (reference sequence). The CDR3 runs 17 residues. CDR3: CASSSGLAGGDTDTQYF. CDR3 nucleotide sequence: TGTGCCAGCAGTTCCGGACTAGCGGGAGGTGACACAGATACGCAGTATTTT. The variable domain in full, with the rest retrieved from reference TRBV5-4 and TRBJ2-3, is ETGVTQSPTHLIKTRGQQVTLRCSSQSGHNTVSWYQQALGQGPQFIFQYYREEENGRGNFPPRFSGLQFPNYSSELNVNALELDDSALYLCASSSGLAGGDTDTQYFGPGTRLTVL.

Notes on this clonotype: An end of the junction differs from the germline gene, which may be a read error. V usage is TRBV28 and J usage is TRBJ2-1; D not resolved. The length of the CDR3 is 12 residues. Germline V gene data show CDR1 as MDHEN and CDR2 as SYDVKM. The CDR3 sequence: CDSKPGMREQFF. The DNA for the CDR3 is TGTGACAGCAAACCAGGAATGAGGGAGCAGTTCTTC. The whole variable domain, remainder taken from reference TRBV28 and TRBJ2-1, is DVKVTQSSRYLVKRTGEKVFLECVQDMDHENMFWYRQDPGLGLRLIYFSYDVKMKEKGDIPEGYSVSREKKERFSLILESASTNQTSMYLCDSKPGMREQFFGPGTRLTVL.

The chain couples TRBV3-1 to TRBJ2-5; 12 positions agree with TRBD2. CDR3 length: 16 residues. Germline lookup yields CDR1 LGHDT and CDR2 YNNKEL (reference sequence). V shed 4 bases, J shed 3 bases, and the junction held 6 bases outside the gene matches. The CDR3 sequence: CASSLNRLAGEETQYF. In DNA form, the CDR3 reads TGTGCCAGCAGCCTAAATCGACTAGCGGGAGAAGAGACCCAGTACTTC.

The count of this clonotype is one. A much larger clonotype is one base distant, so this may be a read error. The rearrangement links TRBV4-1 to TRBJ2-1; 10 bases fit TRBD2. The CDR3 covers 16 residues. Trimming at V came to 1 base and at J to 14 bases, leaving 14 bases not matched to a gene. Germline V gene sequence: CDR1 MGHRA, CDR2 YSYEKL. CDR3 sequence: CASSQAVKREGREKFF. CDR3 coding DNA: TGCGCCAGCAGCCAAGCCGTCAAGCGGGAGGGCCGGGAGAAGTTCTTC.

The V gene is TRBV14, the J gene TRBJ2-7, with D possibly TRBD2 on 5 matching bases. The V and J ends lost 4 bases and 3 bases respectively, with 13 bases between them. The germline V gene encodes CDR1 SGHDN and CDR2 FVKESK. The CDR3 is made up of 14 amino acids. CDR3: CASSRGGQFYEQYF. CDR3 nucleotides: TGTGCCAGCAGCCGCGGAGGTCAGTTCTACGAGCAGTACTTC.

This clonotype was detected ten times or more. This chain uses TRBV7-8 with TRBJ1-2; no firm D call. The CDR3 totals 13 residues. V was clipped by 1 base and J by 8 bases, with 11 bases between them. Germline CDR1 is SGHVS and CDR2 is FQNEAQ. The CDR3 region is CASSLDKGEGYTF. The DNA for the CDR3 is TGTGCCAGCAGCTTAGACAAGGGTGAGGGCTACACCTTC. Supplemented by reference TRBV7-8 and TRBJ1-2, the full variable domain reads GAGVSQSPRYKVAKRGQDVALRCDPISGHVSLFWYQQALGQGPEFLTYFQNEAQLDKSGLPSDRFFAERPEGSVSTLKIQRTQQEDSAVYLCASSLDKGEGYTFGSGTRLTVV.